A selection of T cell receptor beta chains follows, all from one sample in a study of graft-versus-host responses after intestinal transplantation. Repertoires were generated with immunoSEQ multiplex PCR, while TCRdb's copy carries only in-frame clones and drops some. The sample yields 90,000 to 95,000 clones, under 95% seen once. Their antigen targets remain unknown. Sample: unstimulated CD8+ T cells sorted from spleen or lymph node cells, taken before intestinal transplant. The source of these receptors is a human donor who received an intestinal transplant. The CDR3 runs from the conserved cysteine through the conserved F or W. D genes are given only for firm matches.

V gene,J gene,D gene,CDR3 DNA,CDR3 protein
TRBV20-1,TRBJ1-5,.,TGCAGTGCTAAGGGGAATCAGCCCCAGCATTTT,CSAKGNQPQHF
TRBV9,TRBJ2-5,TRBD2,TGTGCCAGCAGCGTAGGACTAGCGGGAGGATTCCAAGAGACCCAGTACTTC,CASSVGLAGGFQETQYF
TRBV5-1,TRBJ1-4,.,TGCGCCAGCAGCGTGGAAACAACTAATGAAAAACTGTTTTTT,CASSVETTNEKLFF
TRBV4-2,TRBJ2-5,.,TGTGCCAGCAGCCACGACAGGACCCAGTACTTC,CASSHDRTQYF
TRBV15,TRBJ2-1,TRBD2,TGTGCCACCAACAGGGTGGGGAGCGGGAGAGGCAATGAGCAGTTCTTC,CATNRVGSGRGNEQFF
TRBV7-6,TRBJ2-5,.,TGTGCCAGCAGCTTTACAGGAGTGGAGACCCAGTACTTC,CASSFTGVETQYF
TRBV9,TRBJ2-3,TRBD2,TGTGCCAGCAGCGTCCCCATAGCGGGGGGGCGGACAGATACGCAGTATTTT,CASSVPIAGGRTDTQYF
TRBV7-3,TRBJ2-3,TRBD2,TGTGCCAGCAGCTTAATCGGGACTAGCGGGGGAATCACAGATACGCAGTATTTT,CASSLIGTSGGITDTQYF
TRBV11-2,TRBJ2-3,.,TGTGCCAGCAGCTTAGTGCTAGTCAGTGGGGATACGCAGTATTTT,CASSLVLVSGDTQYF
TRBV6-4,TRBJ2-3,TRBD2,TGTGCCAGCAGTGGCAGCGGGGGGGCAGATACGCAGTATTTT,CASSGSGGADTQYF
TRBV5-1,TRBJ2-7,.,TGCGCCAGCAGCTTCTCCGGGGGCATGGACGAGCAGTACTTC,CASSFSGGMDEQYF